Each of the 11 T cell receptor beta chains below was sequenced from the same sample in a study of blood T cell repertoires in COVID-19 (dated by TCRdb to the early 2020s). The library was produced with the immunoSEQ multiplex PCR assay. TCRdb carries this immuneACCESS record with in-frame sequences only. Its versions omit some clonotypes, under half of them owing to an unresolved V gene in the studies checked, with the rest unexplained. Within this sample are 300,000 to 350,000 clones, with over 80% of them counted one time only. Of the sample, approximately 9.3% falls within the top ten clones. The sequencing input was peripheral blood. Receptor source: a man younger than 40 with COVID-19, enrolled during active disease.

This chain links TRBV7-9 with TRBJ1-2, with 8 bases identical to TRBD1. This CDR3 has 14 residues. After removal of 6 bases from V and 5 bases from J, the junction contained 8 bases not matched to a gene. Per the germline V gene, CDR1 is SEHNR and CDR2 is FQNEAQ (reference sequence). The CDR3 coding sequence is TGTGCCAGCAGGGCAGGGGGCGCTTCTTATGGCTACACCTTC. Translating it yields CASRAGGASYGYTF.

Here the CDR3 DNA reads TGTGCCAGCAGCCAAGCAGGGCAAGAGACCCAGTACTTC. It specifies CASSQAGQETQYF. The chain links TRBV3-1 (or the pseudogene TRBV3-2) to TRBJ2-5, with D maybe TRBD1 (5 bases). The CDR3 is 13 residues long. Germline V gene data show CDR1 as LGHDT and CDR2 as YNNKEL (reference sequence). V was trimmed by 1 base and J by 2 bases, leaving 5 bases between them.

The chain combines TRBV6-2 or TRBV6-3 with TRBJ1-4, with TRBD1 as a possible D gene (5 bases). This CDR3 has 14 residues. V was trimmed by 6 bases and J by 7 bases, leaving 15 bases between them. Looked up from germline, CDR1 is MNHEY and CDR2 is SVGEGT. The CDR3 DNA reads TGTGCCAGCAGCCAGGACAAAGCACGTGAAAAACTGTTTTTT. Amino acid sequence: CASSQDKAREKLFF.

The J gene is TRBJ2-1, the V gene TRBV9; 9 bases fit TRBD2. CDR1 is SGDLS and CDR2 is YYNGEE in the germline V gene. The CDR3 totals 16 residues. The trim removed 3 bases at V and 0 bases at J, leaving 4 bases unmatched. As DNA, the CDR3 is TGTGCCAGCAGCGACGATAGCGGGAGCTCCTACAATGAGCAGTTCTTC. Protein product: CASSDDSGSSYNEQFF.

The sample holds one count of this clone. The rearrangement joins TRBV2 to TRBJ2-4; TRBD1 aligns across 10 bases. There are 14 residues in the CDR3. V was clipped by 11 bases and J by 7 bases; unmatched bases: 11. Germline V CDR1 and CDR2: SNHLY, FYNNEI. Here the CDR3 reads CASGTGDGGNIQYF. CDR3 in DNA: TGTGCCTCCGGGACAGGGGACGGGGGGAACATTCAGTACTTC.

With regard to this clone: At the DNA level, this CDR3 is encoded by other sequences in the same sample as well. The chain links TRBV15 to TRBJ1-3; possible D gene TRBD1, 6 bases. This CDR3 is 15 amino acids long. CDR1 and CDR2 from the germline V gene are LNHNV and YYDKDF (reference sequence). Trimming cost V 1 base and J 2 bases, with 9 bases left between them. Written as DNA, the CDR3 is TGTGCCACCAGCAGAGTAGGGGGTGCTGGAAACACCATATATTTT. Its translation: CATSRVGGAGNTIYF.

J is TRBJ1-1 and V is TRBV6-5; D gene unclear. Germline CDR1 is MNHEY and CDR2 is SVGAGI. The CDR3 totals 14 residues. Trimming stripped 0 bases from V and 3 bases from J, with 8 bases between. CDR3 amino acids: CASSYSGRDTEAFF. The CDR3 DNA sequence: TGTGCCAGCAGTTACTCCGGGCGGGACACTGAAGCTTTCTTT.

J is TRBJ2-2 and V is TRBV25-1; a possible D gene is TRBD2 (5 bases). The CDR3 is 17 residues long. The V gene's germline CDR1 is MGHDK and CDR2 SYGVNS. Trimming shortened V by 0 bases and J by 0 bases, and 11 bases separated the two germline ends. CDR3 in amino acids: CASSEYEGFANTGELFF. The CDR3 nucleotides read TGTGCCAGCAGTGAATACGAGGGTTTCGCGAACACCGGGGAGCTGTTTTTT.

The chain joins TRBV9 to TRBJ2-1, with a tentative D call TRBD2 (5 bases). There are 15 residues in the CDR3. Trimming pared 1 base from V and 6 bases from J, leaving 14 bases between. Germline CDR1 is SGDLS and CDR2 is YYNGEE. CDR3 sequence: CASSVPGFGGNEQFF. Written as DNA, the CDR3 is TGTGCCAGCAGCGTACCGGGGTTCGGAGGCAATGAGCAGTTCTTC.

The chain employs TRBV5-1 and TRBJ2-1, with 8 bases identical to TRBD2. CDR1 SGHRS and CDR2 YFSETQ come from the germline V gene. This CDR3 has 13 residues. V lost 5 bases to trimming and J lost 10 bases; unmatched junction nucleotides: 8. The CDR3 region is CASRDSGGREQFF. CDR3 bases: TGCGCCAGCAGAGATTCGGGGGGGCGGGAGCAGTTCTTC.

V gene TRBV7-2 combines with J gene TRBJ2-7, with TRBD1 as a possible D gene (6 bases). Trimming stripped 1 base from V and 2 bases from J, with 15 bases between. The CDR3 extends over 16 amino acids. The V gene's germline CDR1 is SGHTA and CDR2 FQGNSA. The CDR3 DNA follows: TGTGCCAGCAGCTTAGAGGGGGTTGCCCCCACCTACGAGCAGTACTTC. It encodes CASSLEGVAPTYEQYF.